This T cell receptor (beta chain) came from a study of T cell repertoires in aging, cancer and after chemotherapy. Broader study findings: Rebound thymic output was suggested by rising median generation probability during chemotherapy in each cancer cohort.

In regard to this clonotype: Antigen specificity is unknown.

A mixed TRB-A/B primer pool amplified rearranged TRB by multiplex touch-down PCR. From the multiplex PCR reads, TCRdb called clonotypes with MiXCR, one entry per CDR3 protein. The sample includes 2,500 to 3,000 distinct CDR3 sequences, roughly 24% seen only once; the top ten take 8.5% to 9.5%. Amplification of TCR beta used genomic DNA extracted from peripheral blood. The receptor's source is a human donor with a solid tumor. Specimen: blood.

CDR3 in DNA: TGTGCCACCAGCAGAGATGTAGAGACCCAGTACTTC. Translating it yields CATSRDVETQYF. The rearrangement uses TRBV15 and TRBJ2-5; D is ambiguous. CDR1 and CDR2 from the germline V gene are LNHNV and YYDKDF (reference sequence). The CDR3 is 12 amino acids. V lost 0 bases to trimming and J lost 4 bases, with 3 bases between them.